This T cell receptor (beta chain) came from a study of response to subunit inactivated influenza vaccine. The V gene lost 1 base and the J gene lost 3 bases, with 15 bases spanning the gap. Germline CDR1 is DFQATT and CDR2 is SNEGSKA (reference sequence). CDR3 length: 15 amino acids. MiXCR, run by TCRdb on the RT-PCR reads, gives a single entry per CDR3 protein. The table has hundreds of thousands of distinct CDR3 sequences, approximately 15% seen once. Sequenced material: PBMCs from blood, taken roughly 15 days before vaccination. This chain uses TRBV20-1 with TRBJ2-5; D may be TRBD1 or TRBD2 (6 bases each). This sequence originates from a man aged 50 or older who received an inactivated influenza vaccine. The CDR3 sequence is CSARGGSGAEETQYF. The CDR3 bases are TGCAGTGCTAGAGGGGGTTCGGGGGCTGAAGAGACCCAGTACTTC.